These 19 T cell receptor beta chains were all obtained from the same sample, sequenced in a study of GPR56 and killer-like receptors on CD4 memory cells. Five CD4+ populations, defined by killer cell lectin-like receptor and GPR56 markers, were sorted by FACS. Using the reads, TCRdb records one entry per CDR3 protein without DNA. The table lists under 2,500 distinct CDR3 sequences, with roughly 5.6% in the top ten. The sequencing input was memory CD4+ T cells from blood. These receptors all come from a human donor in good health.

According to its frequency, this clonotype is medium-sized (0.01 to 0.1%). The V and J genes are TRBV5-1 and TRBJ2-7; TCRdb returns TRBD2, unconfirmable since there is no DNA. Germline V lookup: CDR1 SGHRS, CDR2 YFSETQ. The CDR3 length is 15 residues. This CDR3 is CASSLGGGRTYEQYF.

V and J are TRBV9 and TRBJ2-5; TCRdb designates TRBD2, a call that cannot be tested without DNA. This CDR3 is 19 amino acids long. Germline CDR1 SGDLS, CDR2 YYNGEE. Here the CDR3 reads CASSVGSSGLAGVGETQYF.

The rearrangement joins TRBV25-1 to TRBJ1-1; the TCRdb D gene call, TRBD1, has no DNA to confirm it. Germline V gives CDR1 MGHDK, CDR2 SYGVNS. The CDR3 spans 14 residues. CDR3: CASSLQGRNTEAFF. The complete variable domain, with remaining parts taken from reference TRBV25-1 and TRBJ1-1, reads EADIYQTPRYLVIGTGKKITLECSQTMGHDKMYWYQQDPGMELHLIHYSYGVNSTEKGDLSSESTVSRIRTEHFPLTLESARPSHTSQYLCASSLQGRNTEAFFGQGTRLTVV.

The chain couples TRBV19 to TRBJ1-1. The CDR3 is 12 residues long. The germline V gene encodes CDR1 LNHDA and CDR2 SQIVND (reference sequence). CDR3: CASIQRNTEAFF. Variable domain in full (rest from reference TRBV19 and TRBJ1-1): DGGITQSPKYLFRKEGQNVTLSCEQNLNHDAMYWYRQDPGQGLRLIYYSQIVNDFQKGDIAEGYSVSREKKESFPLTVTSAQKNPTAFYLCASIQRNTEAFFGQGTRLTVV.

This clonotype is deemed medium-sized (0.01 to 0.1%) by its frequency. The chain links TRBV30 to TRBJ2-5; TCRdb picks TRBD2, but there is no DNA to check that call. This CDR3 has 13 residues. CDR1 and CDR2 from the germline V gene are GTSNPN and SVGIG (reference sequence). This CDR3 is CARGYKVQETQYF. The variable domain in full, completed from reference TRBV30 and TRBJ2-5, reads SQTIHQWPATLVQPVGSPLSLECTVEGTSNPNLYWYRQAAGRGLQLLFYSVGIGQISSEVPQNLSASRPQDRQFILSSKKLLLSDSGFYLCARGYKVQETQYFGPGTRLLVL.

This clonotype is identified as large from frequency. The chain combines TRBV7-2 with TRBJ2-1; there is no DNA to check the TCRdb D call of TRBD2. The CDR3 length is 16 residues. Germline CDR1 and CDR2: SGHTA and FQGNSA. CDR3 sequence: CASSTPSSGHYNEQFF.

The J gene is TRBJ2-1, the V gene TRBV20-1; TCRdb proposes TRBD2, but this gene call is untestable without DNA. The length of the CDR3 is 14 residues. Germline V gives CDR1 DFQATT, CDR2 SNEGSKA (reference sequence). The CDR3 sequence is CSAPRAGAYNEQFF.

This chain uses TRBV4-2 with TRBJ2-3; TCRdb outputs TRBD2, but without DNA this stays unchecked. In germline, CDR1 is LGHNA, CDR2 YNFKEQ. The CDR3 has 16 amino acids. The CDR3 loop reads CASSQDPAGPTDTQYF.

Frequency places this clonotype as medium-sized. The chain joins TRBV6-1 to TRBJ2-7; as DNA is missing, the TRBD1 call by TCRdb cannot be tested. The CDR3 has 13 amino acids. CDR1 is MNHNS and CDR2 is SASEGT in the germline V gene. The chain's CDR3 is CAGTGTDPFEQYF.

Considering frequency, this clonotype is large. The genes are TRBV6-2 or TRBV6-3 and TRBJ2-3; TCRdb's D call, TRBD1, is unchecked because there is no DNA. This CDR3 region has 15 residues. Germline V lookup: CDR1 MNHEY, CDR2 SVGEGT. The CDR3 region is CASRTEPPSTDTQYF.

The chain joins TRBV20-1 to TRBJ2-1; TCRdb calls TRBD1, which cannot be checked without DNA. CDR3 length: 16 amino acids. Germline V CDR1 and CDR2: DFQATT, SNEGSKA (reference sequence). CDR3 region: CSAPGHFQDWNNEQFF.

Considering frequency, this clonotype is medium-sized (0.01 to 0.1%). The V gene is TRBV19, the J gene TRBJ2-6; TCRdb indicates TRBD1, and absent DNA this call remains unverified. CDR3 length: 14 residues. Germline-derived CDR1 and CDR2 are LNHDA and SQIVND (reference sequence). The CDR3 here is CASSLRVGANVLTF.

This chain links TRBV29-1 with TRBJ1-2; TCRdb picks TRBD1, but there is no DNA to check that call. The germline V gene encodes CDR1 SQVTM and CDR2 ANQGSEA. The CDR3 extends over 14 amino acids. Here the CDR3 reads CSVDSREGTGRRTF.

The gene calls are TRBV6-2 or TRBV6-3 and TRBJ2-1; the TCRdb call, TRBD1, lacks DNA for checking. Germline V gene data show CDR1 as MNHEY and CDR2 as SVGEGT. This CDR3 contains 17 residues. The CDR3 loop is CASRPGGGRGSYNEQFF.

Measured by frequency, this clonotype is large (0.1 to 1%). This chain joins TRBV6-6 and TRBJ1-2; TCRdb's assignment of TRBD1 cannot be checked, as there is no DNA. Per the germline V gene, CDR1 is MNHNY and CDR2 is SVGAGI (reference sequence). This CDR3 has 14 residues. CDR3 amino acids: CASSSRDISYGYTF.

The chain uses TRBV20-1 and TRBJ1-2; TCRdb outputs TRBD1, but without DNA this stays unchecked. This CDR3 has 12 residues. CDR1 is DFQATT and CDR2 is SNEGSKA in the germline V gene (reference sequence). CDR3 in amino acids: CSAPGQIYGYTF.

The V gene is TRBV6-5, the J gene TRBJ2-1; TCRdb designates TRBD2, a call that cannot be tested without DNA. CDR1 and CDR2 from the germline V gene are MNHEY and SVGAGI. The CDR3 extends over 14 amino acids. CDR3 sequence reads: CASSYPSGSNEQFF.

The chain employs TRBV20-1 and TRBJ2-1; no DNA is available, so the TRBD1 call from TCRdb remains unchecked. Germline V gene data show CDR1 as DFQATT and CDR2 as SNEGSKA (reference sequence). This CDR3 contains 15 residues. The CDR3 protein is CSARDGTNPYNEQFF.

V usage is TRBV6-6 and J usage is TRBJ2-6; the TCRdb D gene call, TRBD1, has no DNA to confirm it. The germline V gene encodes CDR1 MNHNY and CDR2 SVGAGI (reference sequence). This CDR3 is 13 amino acids long. The CDR3 spells CAARRGGANVLTF.